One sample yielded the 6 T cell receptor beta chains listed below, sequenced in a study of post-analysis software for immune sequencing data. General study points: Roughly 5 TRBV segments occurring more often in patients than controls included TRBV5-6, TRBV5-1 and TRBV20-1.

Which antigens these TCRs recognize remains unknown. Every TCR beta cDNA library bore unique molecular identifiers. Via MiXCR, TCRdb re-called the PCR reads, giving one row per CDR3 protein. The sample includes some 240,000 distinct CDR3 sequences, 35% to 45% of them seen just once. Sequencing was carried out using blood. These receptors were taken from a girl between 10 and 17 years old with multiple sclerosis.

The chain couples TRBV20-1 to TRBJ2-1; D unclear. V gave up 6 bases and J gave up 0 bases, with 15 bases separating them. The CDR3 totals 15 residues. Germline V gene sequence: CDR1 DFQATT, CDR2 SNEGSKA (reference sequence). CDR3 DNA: TGCAGTGCAAAGACGGGCGTGAGCTCCTACAATGAGCAGTTCTTC. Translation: CSAKTGVSSYNEQFF.

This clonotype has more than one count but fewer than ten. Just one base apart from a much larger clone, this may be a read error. CDR3 amino acids: CASSGIGQYNEQYF. The CDR3 DNA is TGCGCCAGCAGCGGGATAGGACAGTACAATGAGCAGTACTTC. V usage is TRBV5-1 and J usage is TRBJ2-5; a weak D match, TRBD1 (6 bases). V was clipped by 4 bases and J by 11 bases, with 21 bases between them. CDR3 length: 14 amino acids. The germline CDR1 and CDR2 sequences are SGHRS and YFSETQ.

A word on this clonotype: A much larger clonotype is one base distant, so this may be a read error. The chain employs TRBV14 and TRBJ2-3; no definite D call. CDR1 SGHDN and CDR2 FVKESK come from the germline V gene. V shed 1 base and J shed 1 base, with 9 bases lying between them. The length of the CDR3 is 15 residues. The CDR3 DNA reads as TGTGCCAGCAGCCAAGGGATCACTGGCACAGATACGCAGTATTTT. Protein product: CASSQGITGTDTQYF.

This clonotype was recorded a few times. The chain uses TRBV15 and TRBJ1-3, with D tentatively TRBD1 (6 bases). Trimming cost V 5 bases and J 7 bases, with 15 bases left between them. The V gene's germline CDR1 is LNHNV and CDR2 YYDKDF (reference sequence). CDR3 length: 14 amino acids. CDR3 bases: TGTGCCACCAGCCAGGGGAAGGGGATTAACACCATATATTTT. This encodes CATSQGKGINTIYF.

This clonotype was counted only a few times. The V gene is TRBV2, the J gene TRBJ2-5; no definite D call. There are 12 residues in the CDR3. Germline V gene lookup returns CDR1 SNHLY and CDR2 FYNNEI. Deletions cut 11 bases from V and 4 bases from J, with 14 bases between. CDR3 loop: CARGLAAETQYF. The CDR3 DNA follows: TGTGCCCGAGGATTGGCCGCAGAGACCCAGTACTTC.

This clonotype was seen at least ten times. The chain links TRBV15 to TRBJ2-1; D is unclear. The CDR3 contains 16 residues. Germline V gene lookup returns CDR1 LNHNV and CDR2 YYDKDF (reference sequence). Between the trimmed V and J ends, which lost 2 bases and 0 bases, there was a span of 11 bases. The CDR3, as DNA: TGTGCCACCAGCAGATTCAGGCGGAGCTCCTACAATGAGCAGTTCTTC. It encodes CATSRFRRSSYNEQFF.